The 7 T cell receptor beta chains below all came from one sample that was sequenced in a study of radiotherapy plus CTLA-4 blockade in lung cancer. Sequencing used immunoSEQ multiplex PCR; TCRdb keeps in-frame clones, though not all of them. In the table there are around 26,000 clones, around 70% of which are singletons. The sequenced sample was peripheral blood, obtained from a patient treated with radiotherapy plus ipilimumab. The receptors shown here come from a human donor with non-small cell lung cancer who had stable disease on radiotherapy plus ipilimumab.

The rearrangement links TRBV19 to TRBJ2-1; D call uncertain. CDR3 length: 15 amino acids. Germline-derived CDR1 and CDR2 are LNHDA and SQIVND (reference sequence). Trimming took off 3 bases at V and 4 bases at J, with 13 bases between the two ends. CDR3 sequence (DNA): TGTGCCAGTAGTATCGAGGCGGTCTTTTACAATGAGCAGTTCTTC. Translated: CASSIEAVFYNEQFF.

CDR3 protein: CASSFSGNPLYEQYF. The CDR3 bases are TGTGCCAGCAGCTTTAGCGGGAATCCCCTCTACGAGCAGTACTTC. The chain carries TRBV27 and TRBJ2-5, with 8 nucleotides matching TRBD2. The last part of the DNA fits TRBJ2-7 better; the J call may be wrong. Germline loops: CDR1 MNHEY, CDR2 SMNVEV (reference sequence). The CDR3 runs to 15 residues.

The chain employs TRBV23-1 and TRBJ1-2, with D possibly TRBD1 on 6 matching bases. TRBV23-1 is treated as an ORF (open reading frame) with a function not yet certain. With 10 bases removed from V and 8 bases from J, the gap between germline ends came to 14 bases. The CDR3 has 11 amino acids. CDR3 sequence (DNA): TGCGCCAACACAGGGATGAAAGGCTACACCTTC. Protein product: CANTGMKGYTF.

This clone was counted once. The gene calls are TRBV18 and TRBJ1-5, with a weak D call TRBD1 (5 bases). Germline V CDR1 and CDR2: KGHSH, LQKENI. V was cut by 1 base and J by 5 bases, with 12 bases left in between. This CDR3 is 15 amino acids long. CDR3 loop: CASSPQGGVDQPQHF. CDR3 coding DNA: TGTGCCAGCTCACCACAGGGAGGGGTCGATCAGCCCCAGCATTTT.

The V call is TRBV6-1, the J call TRBJ1-1, with TRBD1 as a possible D gene (6 bases). The CDR3 consists of 13 residues. The germline CDR1 and CDR2 sequences are MNHNS and SASEGT. Trimming stripped 5 bases from V and 3 bases from J, with 10 bases between. The CDR3 sequence is CASSWTAYTEAFF. The CDR3 DNA reads TGTGCCAGCAGTTGGACAGCCTACACTGAAGCTTTCTTT.

This rearrangement joins TRBV5-6 to TRBJ1-2; D gene unclear. V lost 3 bases and J 12 bases, leaving 6 bases between the germline ends. The CDR3 runs to 9 residues. The germline V gene has CDR1 SGHDT and CDR2 YYEEEE. CDR3 sequence reads: CASSWVDTF. The CDR3 bases are TGTGCCAGCAGCTGGGTGGACACCTTC.

The V and J genes are TRBV5-4 and TRBJ2-7; maybe TRBD2 (7 bases). Trimming took 4 bases from V and 3 from J, leaving 20 bases between them. CDR3 size: 16 residues. Per germline, CDR1 SGHNT and CDR2 YYREEE (reference sequence). The CDR3 sequence is CASSPLGQGRVYEQYF. In nucleotides, the CDR3 is TGTGCCAGCAGCCCCCTTGGGCAGGGGAGGGTCTACGAGCAGTACTTC. Based on the CDR3 plus reference TRBV5-4 and TRBJ2-7, the full variable domain is ETGVTQSPTHLIKTRGQQVTLRCSSQSGHNTVSWYQQALGQGPQFIFQYYREEENGRGNFPPRFSGLQFPNYSSELNVNALELDDSALYLCASSPLGQGRVYEQYFGPGTRLTVT.